This T cell receptor (beta chain) derives from a study of blood T cell repertoires in COVID-19. The V gene lost 2 bases and the J gene lost 4 bases, with 12 bases spanning the gap. This CDR3 contains 15 residues. Per the germline V gene, CDR1 is MNHNY and CDR2 is SVGAGI (reference sequence). The table came from immunoSEQ multiplex PCR; TCRdb's copy has only in-frame clones and leaves some out. The data contain over 90,000 clones, over 70% of them singletons. The chain uses TRBV6-6 and TRBJ1-5; D perhaps matches TRBD1 (6 bases). Sequencing was carried out using peripheral blood. This sequence was found in an elderly man with active or convalescent COVID-19. CDR3 protein: CASSYATGGNQPQHF. The CDR3 region has the DNA TGTGCCAGCAGTTACGCGACAGGAGGTAATCAGCCCCAGCATTTT.